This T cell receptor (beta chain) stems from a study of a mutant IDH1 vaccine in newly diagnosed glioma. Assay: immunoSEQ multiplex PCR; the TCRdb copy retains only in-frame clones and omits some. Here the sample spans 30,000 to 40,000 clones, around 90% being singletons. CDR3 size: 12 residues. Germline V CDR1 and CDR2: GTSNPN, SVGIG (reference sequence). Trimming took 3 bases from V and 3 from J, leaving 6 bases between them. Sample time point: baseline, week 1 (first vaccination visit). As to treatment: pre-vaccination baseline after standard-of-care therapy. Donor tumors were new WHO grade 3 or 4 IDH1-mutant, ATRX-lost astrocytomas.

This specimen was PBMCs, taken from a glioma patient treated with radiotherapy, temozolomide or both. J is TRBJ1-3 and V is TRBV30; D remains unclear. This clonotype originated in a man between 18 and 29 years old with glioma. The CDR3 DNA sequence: TGTGCCTGGAGGACCGTTGGAAACACCATATATTTT. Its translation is CAWRTVGNTIYF.